Listed here are 17 T cell receptor beta chains from one sample, sequenced in a study of blood T cells in healthy people across ages. Through a sample-barcoded 5' primer and a J-beta primer mix, a second PCR was run for roughly 7 to 11 cycles. One entry per CDR3 protein, called by TCRdb with MiXCR from the 5' RACE reads. Here the sample spans 890,000 or so distinct CDR3 sequences, around two thirds being singletons. Material for sequencing was blood. Receptors were obtained from a man aged 25 to 45 in good health.

The chain combines TRBV5-1 with TRBJ2-1; a weak D match, TRBD2 (5 bases). V lost 0 bases and J 5 bases, leaving 12 bases between the germline ends. Germline CDR1 and CDR2: SGHRS and YFSETQ. The CDR3 has 15 amino acids. The CDR3 nucleotides read TGCGCCAGCAGCTTGGTGGTAGGGAGAGACAATGAGCAGTTCTTC. It translates to CASSLVVGRDNEQFF.

The chain combines TRBV6-1 with TRBJ2-3; D might be TRBD2 (5 bases). Germline assignment: CDR1 MNHNS and CDR2 SASEGT. V lost 7 bases, J lost 1 base, and 12 bases lay in between. The CDR3 has 14 amino acids. The CDR3 DNA sequence: TGTGCCAGCATCCCGCGGGCGCGCACAGATACGCAGTATTTT. Protein: CASIPRARTDTQYF.

This sequence joins TRBV21-1 and TRBJ2-6; the tabulated D call, TRBD2, remains unverified against the DNA. TRBV21-1 is marked as a pseudogene. The CDR3 length is 15 residues. The DNA for the CDR3 is TGTGCCAGCAGCACGGAGGACTCTGGGGCCAACGTCCTGACTTTC. Amino acid sequence: CASSTEDSGANVLTF.

This clonotype came up once. The gene calls are TRBV9 and TRBJ2-5; D is undetermined. Germline CDR1 SGDLS, CDR2 YYNGEE. This CDR3 is built from 22 residues. With 0 bases removed from V and 4 bases from J, the gap between germline ends came to 34 bases. CDR3 residues: CASSVELPGLGPETAPRETQYF. In DNA, the CDR3 is TGTGCCAGCAGCGTAGAGTTACCCGGGTTGGGTCCCGAGACCGCCCCACGAGAGACCCAGTACTTC.

This clonotype was counted once. The chain combines TRBV20-1 with TRBJ2-3, with a tentative D call TRBD1 (6 bases). Germline lookup yields CDR1 DFQATT and CDR2 SNEGSKA (reference sequence). The CDR3 loop spans 15 amino acids. Trimming removed 4 bases from V and 1 base from J, with 15 bases in between. In DNA form, the CDR3 reads TGCAGTGCTAACTCAGGGGCTCGGGGCACAGATACGCAGTATTTT. The encoded protein is CSANSGARGTDTQYF.

The rearrangement joins TRBV2 to TRBJ2-1; 9 bases fit TRBD1. From germline, CDR1 is SNHLY and CDR2 FYNNEI. This CDR3 comprises 15 residues. With 8 bases clipped from V and 8 bases from J, the junction kept 13 bases outside the gene matches. CDR3 sequence reads: CASWEPGQGSDEQFF. The CDR3 bases are TGTGCCAGCTGGGAACCGGGACAGGGATCGGATGAGCAGTTCTTC.

The rearrangement uses TRBV20-1 and TRBJ2-1; 9 bases match TRBD2. Trimming removed 3 bases from V and 6 bases from J; junction bases left unmatched: 15. CDR3 length: 17 amino acids. Germline assignment: CDR1 DFQATT and CDR2 SNEGSKA (reference sequence). The CDR3 coding sequence is TGCAGTGCTAGCCTCCCCGGGGAGCGGGGGGTGAGCAATGAGCAGTTCTTC. Its protein is CSASLPGERGVSNEQFF.

The chain carries TRBV7-9 and TRBJ2-1; no firm D call. Germline V CDR1 and CDR2: SEHNR, FQNEAQ (reference sequence). The CDR3 is 12 residues long. With 7 bases removed from V and 8 bases from J, the gap between germline ends came to 12 bases. The CDR3 DNA is TGTGCCAGCACGGGCGGCCCTGATGAGCAGTTCTTC. It yields the protein CASTGGPDEQFF.

The J gene is TRBJ2-1, the V gene TRBV4-1; perhaps TRBD1 as D (5 bases). V was trimmed by 0 bases and J by 5 bases, leaving 8 bases between them. The CDR3 has 14 residues. Germline assignment: CDR1 MGHRA and CDR2 YSYEKL. The CDR3 is CASSQEDSHNEQFF. CDR3 nucleotide sequence: TGCGCCAGCAGCCAAGAAGACAGCCACAATGAGCAGTTCTTC.

This chain uses TRBV7-2 with TRBJ2-1; D not resolved. This CDR3 region has 13 residues. V was shortened by 5 bases and J by 5 bases, with 10 bases between the two germline ends. Germline V gives CDR1 SGHTA, CDR2 FQGNSA. The CDR3 nucleotides read TGTGCCAGCAGCGCCAGACCCGACAATGAGCAGTTCTTC. Protein sequence: CASSARPDNEQFF.

In its sample, this clonotype was seen a few times. This chain joins TRBV12-3 or TRBV12-4 and TRBJ2-7; 7 positions match TRBD1. Trimming cost V 0 bases and J 0 bases; bases outside gene matches: 5. The CDR3 runs 16 residues. The CDR3 DNA reads TGTGCCAGCAGTTTAGCTGGGACAGTGAACTCCTACGAGCAGTACTTC. This translates into CASSLAGTVNSYEQYF.

The V call is TRBV12-3 or TRBV12-4, the J call TRBJ2-3; 7 positions agree with TRBD1. The CDR3 length is 16 residues. V shed 2 bases and J 2 bases; nucleotides not matched to a gene: 7. CDR3 DNA: TGTGCCAGCAGTTTAATCGGGACAGTAATCACAGATACGCAGTATTTT. Protein: CASSLIGTVITDTQYF.

V and J are TRBV28 and TRBJ2-7; D is uncertain. The closer fit of TRBJ2-5 to the DNA end suggests the J call may be wrong. Germline V gives CDR1 MDHEN, CDR2 SYDVKM. This CDR3 comprises 13 residues. DNA of the CDR3: TGTGCCAGCAGTTGCCCGGCTCAAGAGACCCAGTACTTC. Its protein is CASSCPAQETQYF.

CDR3 nucleotide sequence: TGTGCCAGCAGCTTAACAGGGGGGAAGGAAAACATTCAGTACTTC. Encoded protein: CASSLTGGKENIQYF. The rearrangement links TRBV7-3 to TRBJ2-4; D could derive from TRBD1 or TRBD2 (6 bases each). The CDR3 is 15 amino acids. CDR1 is SGHTA, CDR2 FQGTGA, per germline. Deletions cut 0 bases from V and 5 bases from J, with 11 bases between.

This clonotype turned up a few times. The chain has TRBV6-5 and TRBJ2-7; 7 bases match TRBD1. Germline CDR1 reads MNHEY; CDR2 reads SVGAGI. The CDR3 loop spans 15 amino acids. V was pared by 0 bases and J by 1 base, with 3 bases of the junction left unmatched. The CDR3 region is CASSYSAGGSYEQYF. The CDR3, as DNA: TGTGCCAGCAGTTACTCGGCAGGGGGTTCCTACGAGCAGTACTTC.

The chain links TRBV12-3 or TRBV12-4 to TRBJ2-1; 15 positions agree with TRBD2. The CDR3 extends over 16 amino acids. V lost 7 bases and J lost 10; bases outside the gene matches: 11. The CDR3 nucleotides read TGTGCCAGCACTCCGCCGGGACTAGCGGGGGGATTAGAGCAGTTCTTC. Translated, it gives CASTPPGLAGGLEQFF.

The rearrangement links TRBV5-1 to TRBJ1-4; D is possibly TRBD1 (5 bases). V dropped 8 bases and J dropped 7 bases, with 21 bases sitting between them. This CDR3 has 15 amino acids. Germline CDR1 SGHRS, CDR2 YFSETQ. The CDR3 loop is CARSLRDWLGEKLFF. CDR3 in DNA: TGCGCCAGAAGTCTCAGGGATTGGCTGGGTGAAAAACTGTTTTTT.